This T cell receptor (beta chain) originates from a study of T-cell memory formation after mild COVID-19. About the study: There were largely donor-specific TCR clusters.

TCRdb re-analysed the 5' RACE reads in MiXCR, keeping a single row per CDR3 protein. The table lists 95,000 to 120,000 distinct CDR3 sequences, about 24% of them singletons. Findings and limits, study-wide: The study detected some responding clones in pre-infection memory, suggesting cross-reactive memory joined.

The sample holds a few counts of this clonotype. Its antigen remains unknown. Germline V CDR1 and CDR2: MNHEY, SMNVEV (reference sequence). V dropped 7 bases and J dropped 4; count of bases not matched to a gene: 8. The CDR3 has 15 amino acids. The chain joins TRBV27 to TRBJ2-5; 11 bases map to TRBD2. The sample was PBMCs or a T cell subset sorted from them (not recorded which). The sequence derives from a man aged 18 to 35 who had mild COVID-19 (a few samples of this study predate the infection). Cell type and time point are not known. The CDR3 coding sequence is TGTGCCAGCACGTCTAGCGGGGGGCGGGGAGAGACCCAGTACTTC. Its protein product is CASTSSGGRGETQYF.